Described below is a single T cell receptor (beta chain) sequence and its context. The antigen is undetermined. The junction and the germline gene differ at one end; a read error may be behind it. These data originate in a study of graft-versus-host responses after intestinal transplantation. Study context: Recipients were given multivisceral, liver-intestinal, or isolated intestinal transplants. The whole recipient group had anti-thymocyte globulin induction followed by tacrolimus and steroids for roughly three years.

Study findings and constraints: Allograft graft-versus-host to host-versus-graft clonal ratios ran high in patients with graft-donor T cell macrochimerism.

The CDR3 loop spans 14 amino acids. Germline-derived CDR1 and CDR2 are SSHAT and FNYEAQ (reference sequence). TCRdb's table, derived via immunoSEQ multiplex PCR, lists solely in-frame clones and lacks some. Among tens of thousands of clones listed, less than 90% were seen once. The rearrangement links TRBV7-7 to TRBJ2-7; 9 nucleotides align to TRBD2. The source was unstimulated CD4+ T cells sorted from spleen or lymph node cells, collected before transplant. The TCR comes from a human donor who was the organ donor for an intestinal transplant. CDR3 nucleotide sequence: TGTGCTAGCAGCTTTGGCGGGAGGGCCTCCGAGCAGTACTTC. Residues: CASSFGGRASEQYF.